A selection of T cell receptor beta chains follows, all from one sample in a study of T cell repertoires in cytomegalovirus infection. MiXCR, applied by TCRdb to the reads, yields one record per CDR3 protein. The repertoire holds roughly 920,000 distinct CDR3 sequences, with around 30% as singletons. Their recognized antigens are unknown. The sample was cultured CD8+ T cells from PBMCs, taken from culture after CMV antigen stimulation. These receptors all come from a human donor in good health (CMV status not recorded). Some clones in this sample may be carry-over from other donors' samples. Each CDR3 is given with its conserved first and last residue. The D gene is left open where the match is weak. Part of the rows lack a size; the others show once, few, many or a class for expanded clones.

CDR3aa: CASSLQTANTGELFF
CDR3nt: TGTGCCAGCAGTTTACAGACCGCGAACACCGGGGAGCTGTTTTTT
j_gene: TRBJ2-2
v_gene: TRBV27
d_gene: -
abundance: -

CDR3aa: CASSQDLAGGPGTQYF
CDR3nt: TGTGCCAGCAGCCAAGATCTAGCGGGGGGGCCGGGTACGCAGTATTTT
j_gene: TRBJ2-3
v_gene: TRBV4-2
d_gene: TRBD2
abundance: -

CDR3aa: CSARDYAAGQLHYGYTF
CDR3nt: TGCAGTGCTAGAGATTACGCGGCAGGACAGCTACATTATGGCTACACCTTC
j_gene: TRBJ1-2
v_gene: TRBV20-1
d_gene: -
abundance: few

CDR3aa: CASSTRQGARRNTIYF
CDR3nt: TGTGCCAGCAGCACCCGACAGGGGGCGAGAAGAAACACCATATATTTT
j_gene: TRBJ1-3
v_gene: TRBV7-9
d_gene: TRBD1
abundance: few

CDR3aa: CSARAGTGVTEAFF
CDR3nt: TGCAGTGCTAGAGCCGGGACAGGGGTTACTGAAGCTTTCTTT
j_gene: TRBJ1-1
v_gene: TRBV20-1
d_gene: TRBD1
abundance: -

CDR3aa: CASSFLFYEQYF
CDR3nt: TGTGCCAGCAGTTTCCTGTTCTACGAGCAGTACTTC
j_gene: TRBJ2-7
v_gene: TRBV12-3/TRBV12-4
d_gene: -
abundance: few

CDR3aa: CASSPTAALSYEQYF
CDR3nt: TGTGCCAGCAGCCCGACAGCCGCCCTCTCCTACGAGCAGTACTTC
j_gene: TRBJ2-7
v_gene: TRBV27
d_gene: -
abundance: -

CDR3aa: CASSTADLTGGLSSDNEQFF
CDR3nt: TGTGCCAGCAGTACAGCCGATTTGACAGGGGGCCTAAGTTCCGACAATGAGCAGTTCTTC
j_gene: TRBJ2-1
v_gene: TRBV6-2/TRBV6-3
d_gene: TRBD1
abundance: few

CDR3aa: CASSSQPGNEQFF
CDR3nt: TGCGCCAGCAGCTCACAACCAGGGAATGAGCAGTTCTTC
j_gene: TRBJ2-1
v_gene: TRBV5-1
d_gene: -
abundance: few

CDR3aa: CASKTFPGTQGPGHTEAFF
CDR3nt: TGTGCCAGCAAGACTTTTCCGGGCACACAGGGGCCGGGGCACACTGAAGCTTTCTTT
j_gene: TRBJ1-1
v_gene: TRBV6-1
d_gene: TRBD1
abundance: few

CDR3aa: CASSSPFLSGGYTF
CDR3nt: TGCGCCAGCAGCTCCCCGTTCCTCTCAGGTGGCTACACCTTC
j_gene: TRBJ1-2
v_gene: TRBV4-1
d_gene: -
abundance: -

CDR3aa: CASSLTGGGEAFF
CDR3nt: TGTGCCAGCAGCTTGACAGGGGGAGGCGAAGCTTTCTTT
j_gene: TRBJ1-1
v_gene: TRBV14
d_gene: TRBD1
abundance: -

CDR3aa: CASSVRSDEQYF
CDR3nt: TGTGCCAGCAGTGTCCGTAGCGACGAGCAGTACTTC
j_gene: TRBJ2-7
v_gene: TRBV25-1
d_gene: -
abundance: once

CDR3aa: CASSSPGSKNTEAFF
CDR3nt: TGTGCCAGCAGCTCTCCGGGAAGTAAGAACACTGAAGCTTTCTTT
j_gene: TRBJ1-1
v_gene: TRBV7-9
d_gene: -
abundance: -